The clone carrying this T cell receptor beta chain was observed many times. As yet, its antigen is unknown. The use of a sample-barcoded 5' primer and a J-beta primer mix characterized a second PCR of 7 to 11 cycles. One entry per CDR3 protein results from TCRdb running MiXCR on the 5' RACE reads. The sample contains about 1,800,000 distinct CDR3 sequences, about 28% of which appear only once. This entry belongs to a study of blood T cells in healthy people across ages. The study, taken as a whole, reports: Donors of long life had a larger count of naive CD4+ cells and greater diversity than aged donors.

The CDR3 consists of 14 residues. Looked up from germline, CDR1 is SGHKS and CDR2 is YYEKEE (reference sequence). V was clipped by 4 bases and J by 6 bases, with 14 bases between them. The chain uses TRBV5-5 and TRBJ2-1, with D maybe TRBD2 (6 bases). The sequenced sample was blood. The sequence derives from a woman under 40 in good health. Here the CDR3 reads CASSLFTSPNEQFF. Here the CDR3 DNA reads TGTGCCAGCAGCCTTTTTACTAGCCCCAATGAGCAGTTCTTC.